This T cell receptor (beta chain) was observed in a study of blood T cell repertoires in COVID-19. Study as a whole: The samples span acute and convalescent COVID-19 from the United States, Italy and Spain. Sources were T cells, B-cell-depleted T cells, or PBMCs; the material itself was cDNA or gDNA.

The CDR3 spans 17 residues. Trimming took off 4 bases at V and 4 bases at J, with 17 bases between the two ends. CDR1 is LGHDT and CDR2 is YNNKEL in the germline V gene (reference sequence). Original processing methods: Nucleated cell number was recorded as an estimate derived from reference gene primer amplification. Sequencing was performed with immunoSEQ multiplex PCR; in TCRdb, only in-frame clones are kept and a portion is missing. V and J calls plus clone size are reproduced from that table; the DNA served to infer D and trimming. The table shows around 120,000 clones, with 87% occurring only once.

V usage is TRBV3-1 (or the pseudogene TRBV3-2) and J usage is TRBJ2-6; D gene uncertain. This TCR came from a woman aged 70-85 years with acute or convalescent COVID-19. The sample comprised peripheral blood. The CDR3 region has the DNA TGTGCCAGCAGCCGCCTTTCGGCCTTGGAGGGGGCCAACGTCCTGACTTTC. It translates to CASSRLSALEGANVLTF.